Many counts were recorded for the clone carrying this T cell receptor (beta chain). This sample was included in a study of blood T cell repertoires in COVID-19. Study-level background: Italy, Spain and the United States were the sources of the convalescent and acute COVID-19 samples.

This CDR3 contains 15 residues. The germline V gene encodes CDR1 LNHDA and CDR2 SQIVND (reference sequence). Unmatched junction bases numbered 10, after V lost 3 bases and J lost 6 bases. Participant ages covered about 18 to 95 years across 20 to 30 US areas. As originally analysed: Nucleated cell counts were estimated from reference gene primer amplification. The repertoire was sequenced with immunoSEQ multiplex PCR; TCRdb's copy has only in-frame clones and lacks some. V, J and clone size are those of that table, while D and trimming were read from the DNA. The table shows 230,000 or so clones, with around 88% occurring only once.

V is TRBV19 and J is TRBJ1-2; 7 bases map to TRBD1. The sequenced sample consisted of PBMCs or T cells enriched from blood (not recorded which). The TCR sequence derives from a woman aged 40 to 50 with acute COVID-19. CDR3 sequence reads: CASSISSRGSNGYTF. CDR3 nucleotide sequence: TGTGCCAGTAGTATTTCGTCCAGGGGGTCTAATGGCTACACCTTC. Full variable domain (rest looked up from reference TRBV19 and TRBJ1-2): DGGITQSPKYLFRKEGQNVTLSCEQNLNHDAMYWYRQDPGQGLRLIYYSQIVNDFQKGDIAEGYSVSREKKESFPLTVTSAQKNPTAFYLCASSISSRGSNGYTFGSGTRLTVV.